The present TCR beta chain was sequenced within a study of cytomegalovirus exposure and HLA in healthy donors. Findings of the study overall: Listed as cytomegalovirus-associated were over 150 TCR beta chains. Several of the most significant clusters were apparently associated with common viral pathogens in a later analysis.

Primers: 60 Vbeta forward and 13 Jbeta reverse. Produced via immunoSEQ multiplex PCR; TCRdb's table is partial and in-frame only. The table shows roughly 120,000 clones, with approximately 78% occurring only once. The germline V gene encodes CDR1 SEHNR and CDR2 FQNEAQ (reference sequence). CDR3 length: 13 amino acids. Trimming removed 5 bases at V and 3 bases at J, with 10 bases between. As concerns this clone: What it recognizes is unknown.

The sample consisted of PBMCs. The origin of this receptor is a woman aged 25 to 39 in good health and CMV-seronegative. The chain links TRBV7-9 to TRBJ1-1; TRBD1 might be the D (6 bases). The CDR3 loop is CASSPPGDTEAFF. In DNA, the CDR3 is TGTGCCAGCAGCCCTCCAGGGGACACTGAAGCTTTCTTT.